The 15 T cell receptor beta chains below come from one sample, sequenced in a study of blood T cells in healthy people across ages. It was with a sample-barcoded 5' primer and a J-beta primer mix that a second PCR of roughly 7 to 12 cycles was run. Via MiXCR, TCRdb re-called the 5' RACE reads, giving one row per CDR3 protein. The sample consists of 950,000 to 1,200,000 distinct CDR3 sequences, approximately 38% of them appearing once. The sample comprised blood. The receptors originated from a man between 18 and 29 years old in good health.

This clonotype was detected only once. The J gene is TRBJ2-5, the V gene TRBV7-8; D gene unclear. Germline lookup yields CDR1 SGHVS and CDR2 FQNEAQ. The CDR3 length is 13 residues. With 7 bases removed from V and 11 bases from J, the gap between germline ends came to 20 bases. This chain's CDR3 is CASIPEHDSEQYF. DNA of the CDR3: TGTGCCAGCATCCCAGAGCATGATAGTGAGCAGTACTTC.

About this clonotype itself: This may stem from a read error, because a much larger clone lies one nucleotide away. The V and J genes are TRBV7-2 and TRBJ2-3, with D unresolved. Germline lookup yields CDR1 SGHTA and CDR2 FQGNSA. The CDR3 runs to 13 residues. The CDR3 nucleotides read TGTGCCAGCAACTTAGGTGTCACAGATACGCAGTATTTT. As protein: CASNLGVTDTQYF.

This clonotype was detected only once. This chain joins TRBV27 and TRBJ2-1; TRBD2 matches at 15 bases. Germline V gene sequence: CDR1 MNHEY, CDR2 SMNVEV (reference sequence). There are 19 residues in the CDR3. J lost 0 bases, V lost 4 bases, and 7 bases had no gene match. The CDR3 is CASSSPGLAGGRSYNEQFF. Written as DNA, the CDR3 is TGTGCCAGCAGTTCGCCGGGACTAGCGGGGGGCCGCTCCTACAATGAGCAGTTCTTC.

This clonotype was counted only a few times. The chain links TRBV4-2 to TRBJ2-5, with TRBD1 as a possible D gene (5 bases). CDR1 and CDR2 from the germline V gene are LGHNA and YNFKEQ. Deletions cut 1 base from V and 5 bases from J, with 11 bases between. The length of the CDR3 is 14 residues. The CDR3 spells CASSQADRRETQYF. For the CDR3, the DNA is TGTGCCAGCAGCCAAGCTGACAGAAGGGAGACCCAGTACTTC.

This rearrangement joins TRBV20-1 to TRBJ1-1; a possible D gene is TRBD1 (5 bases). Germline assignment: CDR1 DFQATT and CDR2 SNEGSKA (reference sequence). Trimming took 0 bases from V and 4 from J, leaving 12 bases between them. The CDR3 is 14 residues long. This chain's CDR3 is CSARDPGSSTEAFF. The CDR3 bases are TGCAGTGCTAGAGATCCAGGGTCGAGCACTGAAGCTTTCTTT.

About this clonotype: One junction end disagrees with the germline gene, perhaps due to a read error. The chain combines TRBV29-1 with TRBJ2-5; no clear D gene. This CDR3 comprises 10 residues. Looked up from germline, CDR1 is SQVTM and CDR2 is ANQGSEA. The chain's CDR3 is CCVDEETQYF. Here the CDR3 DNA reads TGCTGCGTTGATGAAGAGACCCAGTACTTC.

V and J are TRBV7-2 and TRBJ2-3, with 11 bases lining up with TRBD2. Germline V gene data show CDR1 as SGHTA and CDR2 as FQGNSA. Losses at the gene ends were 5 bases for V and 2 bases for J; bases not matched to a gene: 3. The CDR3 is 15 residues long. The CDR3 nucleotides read TGTGCCAGCAGCCGACTAGCGGGGATCACAGATACGCAGTATTTT. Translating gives CASSRLAGITDTQYF.

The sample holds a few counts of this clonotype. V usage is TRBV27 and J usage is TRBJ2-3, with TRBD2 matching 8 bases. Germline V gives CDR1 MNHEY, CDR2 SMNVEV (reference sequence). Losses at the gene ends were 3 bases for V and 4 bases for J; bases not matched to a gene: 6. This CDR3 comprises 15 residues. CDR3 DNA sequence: TGTGCCAGCAGTTTCGGAGCGGGGGCTGCAGATACGCAGTATTTT. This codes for CASSFGAGAADTQYF.

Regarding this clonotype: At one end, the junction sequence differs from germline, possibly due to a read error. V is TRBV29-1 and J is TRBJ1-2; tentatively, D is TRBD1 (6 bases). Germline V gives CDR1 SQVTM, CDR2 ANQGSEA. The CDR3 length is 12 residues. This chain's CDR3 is CSVGGANCGYTF. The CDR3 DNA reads TGCAGCGTAGGGGGGGCTAACTGTGGCTACACCTTC.

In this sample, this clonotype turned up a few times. The chain's CDR3 is CSARLDRGTADTQYF. In DNA, the CDR3 is TGCAGTGCTAGGTTGGACAGGGGCACGGCAGATACGCAGTATTTT. J is TRBJ2-3 and V is TRBV20-1, with TRBD1 identical over 9 bases. CDR1 is DFQATT and CDR2 is SNEGSKA in the germline V gene (reference sequence). The CDR3 is made up of 15 amino acids. V dropped 3 bases and J dropped 4; count of bases not matched to a gene: 8.

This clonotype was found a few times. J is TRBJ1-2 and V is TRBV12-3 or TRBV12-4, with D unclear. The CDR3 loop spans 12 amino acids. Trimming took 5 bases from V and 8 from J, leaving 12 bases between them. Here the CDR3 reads CASSMGSRGYTF. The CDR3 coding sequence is TGTGCCAGCAGTATGGGATCTCGAGGCTACACCTTC.

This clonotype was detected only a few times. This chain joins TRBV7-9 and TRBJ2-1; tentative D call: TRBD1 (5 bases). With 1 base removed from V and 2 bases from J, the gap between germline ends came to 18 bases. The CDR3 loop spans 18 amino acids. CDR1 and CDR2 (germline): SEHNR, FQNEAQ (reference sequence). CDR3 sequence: CASSLDLLGRATYNEQFF. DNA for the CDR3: TGTGCCAGCAGCTTAGATCTGTTGGGCAGGGCGACCTACAATGAGCAGTTCTTC.

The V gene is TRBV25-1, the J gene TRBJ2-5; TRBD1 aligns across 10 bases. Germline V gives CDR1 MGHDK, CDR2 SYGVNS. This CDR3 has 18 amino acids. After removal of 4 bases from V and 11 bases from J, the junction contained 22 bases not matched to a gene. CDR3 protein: CASSGGIWDRGVWNEQYF. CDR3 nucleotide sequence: TGTGCCAGCAGTGGGGGAATTTGGGACAGGGGTGTGTGGAATGAGCAGTACTTC.

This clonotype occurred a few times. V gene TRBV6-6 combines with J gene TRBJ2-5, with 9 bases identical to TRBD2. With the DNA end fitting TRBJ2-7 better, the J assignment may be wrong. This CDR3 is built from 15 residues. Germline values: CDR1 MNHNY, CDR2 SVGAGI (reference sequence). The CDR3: CASSYSSSGAYEQYF. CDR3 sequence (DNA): TGTGCCAGCAGTTACTCGTCTAGCGGGGCGTACGAGCAGTACTTC.

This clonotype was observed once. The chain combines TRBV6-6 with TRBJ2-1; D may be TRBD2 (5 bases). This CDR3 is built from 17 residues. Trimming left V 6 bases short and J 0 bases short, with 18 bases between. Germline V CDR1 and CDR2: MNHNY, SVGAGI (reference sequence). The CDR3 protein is CASSHTSSRSSYNEQFF. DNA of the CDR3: TGTGCCAGCAGCCATACCTCTAGCAGGAGCTCCTACAATGAGCAGTTCTTC.